The 22 T cell receptor beta chains presented below share a single source sample, sequenced in a study of cytomegalovirus exposure and HLA in healthy donors. The PCR used 60 Vbeta and 13 Jbeta primers. Repertoires were generated with immunoSEQ multiplex PCR, while TCRdb's copy carries only in-frame clones and drops some. Here the sample spans tens of thousands of clones, roughly 73% being singletons. The source material was PBMCs. The receptors were sampled from a male donor in good health and CMV-seropositive.

This clone showed up just a few times. The chain uses TRBV21-1 and TRBJ1-6. TRBV21-1 is annotated as a pseudogene. The CDR3 is made up of 15 amino acids. CDR3 protein: CASSRNAPGDSPLHF. DNA of the CDR3: TGTGCCAGCAGTCGGAACGCCCCGGGGGATTCACCCCTCCACTTT.

The chain has TRBV4-1 and TRBJ1-2; TRBD1 agrees at 10 bases. The V gene end was trimmed by 0 bases and the J gene end by 4 bases; junction bases not matched to a gene: 5. This CDR3 spans 16 amino acids. Germline CDR1 is MGHRA and CDR2 is YSYEKL. CDR3 residues: CASSQDSGTGVYGYTF. The CDR3 DNA reads TGCGCCAGCAGCCAAGATTCCGGGACAGGGGTCTATGGCTACACCTTC.

The chain uses TRBV15 and TRBJ2-5; D is uncertain. Germline values: CDR1 LNHNV, CDR2 YYDKDF (reference sequence). With 6 bases removed from V and 3 bases from J, the gap between germline ends came to 8 bases. The CDR3 covers 12 residues. The CDR3 is CATRAVEETQYF. DNA for the CDR3: TGTGCCACCAGGGCAGTTGAAGAGACCCAGTACTTC.

At least ten counts were recorded for this clone. The chain has TRBV13 and TRBJ1-4; possibly TRBD1 for D (5 bases). The CDR3 has 15 amino acids. The V end lost 4 bases, the J end lost 0 bases, and 9 bases lay between the germline ends. Germline loops: CDR1 PRHDT, CDR2 FYEKMQ (reference sequence). The CDR3 DNA reads as TGTGCCAGCAGCTCCAGGGCTACAACTAATGAAAAACTGTTTTTT. Its translation is CASSSRATTNEKLFF.

The chain has TRBV28 and TRBJ2-1, with 8 bases identical to TRBD2. V lost 7 bases to trimming and J lost 8 bases; unmatched junction nucleotides: 10. The CDR3 is made up of 14 amino acids. Germline V CDR1 and CDR2: MDHEN, SYDVKM. The CDR3 DNA follows: TGTGCCAGCACCTCGACTAGCGTCCCGGATGAGCAGTTCTTC. This encodes CASTSTSVPDEQFF.

J is TRBJ1-1 and V is TRBV30; D is ambiguous. V shed 4 bases and J shed 3 bases, with 18 bases lying between them. CDR1 GTSNPN and CDR2 SVGIG come from the germline V gene (reference sequence). This CDR3 contains 15 residues. The CDR3 nucleotides are TGTGCCTGGACCCACGCGGGCAGAGTATACACTGAAGCTTTCTTT. This translates into CAWTHAGRVYTEAFF.

In this sample, this clone turned up a few times. The chain combines TRBV21-1 with TRBJ1-2. TRBV21-1 is a listed pseudogene. The CDR3 is 15 residues long. CDR3 amino acids: CASRGGGRHIYGYTF. CDR3 in DNA: TGTGCCAGCAGGGGGGGTGGCAGACATATCTATGGCTACACCTTC.

The CDR3 loop is CASSRGASGGETQYF. Here the CDR3 DNA reads TGTGCCAGCAGCCGGGGGGCTAGCGGGGGGGAGACCCAGTACTTC. V is TRBV6-5 and J is TRBJ2-5, with TRBD2 matching 11 bases. In germline, CDR1 is MNHEY, CDR2 SVGAGI. The CDR3 spans 15 residues. V lost 6 bases and J lost 5; bases outside the gene matches: 8.

The chain couples TRBV14 to TRBJ1-2; weak D call: TRBD1 (5 bases). Germline loops: CDR1 SGHDN, CDR2 FVKESK. Trimming pared 5 bases from V and 4 bases from J, leaving 20 bases between. The CDR3 spans 16 residues. The CDR3 DNA reads as TGTGCCAGCAGCAAAACTCTCTGGGGCCTAATCTATGGCTACACCTTC. This gives the protein CASSKTLWGLIYGYTF.

This chain joins TRBV28 and TRBJ1-5; 8 bases agree with TRBD1. There are 13 residues in the CDR3. The J segment lost 7 bases and the V segment lost 8 bases, leaving 7 bases of the junction unmatched. Germline assignment: CDR1 MDHEN and CDR2 SYDVKM. CDR3 bases: TGTGCCAGCGTCTCAGGGGGCATCCAGCCCCAGCATTTT. This encodes CASVSGGIQPQHF.

The rearrangement uses TRBV28 and TRBJ1-2; D gene uncertain. V was pared by 7 bases and J by 4 bases, with 13 bases between. Germline values: CDR1 MDHEN, CDR2 SYDVKM. The CDR3 runs to 13 residues. DNA of the CDR3: TGTGCCAGCAAAGCTCCGGGTAGCTATGGCTACACCTTC. Translating it yields CASKAPGSYGYTF.

The rearrangement uses TRBV13 and TRBJ2-6, with TRBD1 matching 12 bases. CDR1 and CDR2 from the germline V gene are PRHDT and FYEKMQ (reference sequence). The CDR3 covers 17 residues. V gave up 5 bases and J gave up 2 bases; unmatched junction bases: 4. The CDR3 nucleotides are TGTGCCAGCAGCACCGGGACAGGGGGCGCTGGGGCCAACGTCCTGACTTTC. Amino acids: CASSTGTGGAGANVLTF.

The chain links TRBV7-2 to TRBJ2-5; the match to TRBD1 covers 9 bases. V dropped 2 bases and J dropped 3; count of bases not matched to a gene: 7. Per germline, CDR1 SGHTA and CDR2 FQGNSA. The length of the CDR3 is 16 residues. CDR3 amino acids: CASSLTRDRVEETQYF. DNA for the CDR3: TGTGCCAGCAGCTTAACCCGGGACAGGGTTGAAGAGACCCAGTACTTC.

This clone was recorded a few times. The rearrangement uses TRBV6-5 and TRBJ1-4; 12 nucleotides line up with TRBD1. Germline CDR1 is MNHEY and CDR2 is SVGAGI. V was pared by 6 bases and J by 11 bases, with 4 bases of the junction left unmatched. The CDR3 covers 13 residues. The CDR3 DNA follows: TGTGCCAGCAGGGGACAGGGGGCGAGGAAACTGTTTTTT. This encodes CASRGQGARKLFF.

The chain couples TRBV6-4 to TRBJ2-2; D is perhaps TRBD2 (6 bases). Trimming stripped 0 bases from V and 6 bases from J, with 8 bases between. CDR1 is MRHNA and CDR2 is SNTAGT in the germline V gene. The CDR3 sequence is 14 residues long. The CDR3 DNA reads as TGTGCCAGCAGTGACTCAGGCGGGGCCGGGGAGCTGTTTTTT. Protein product: CASSDSGGAGELFF.

The chain employs TRBV2 and TRBJ1-5, with 9 bases matching TRBD1. CDR1 and CDR2 from the germline V gene are SNHLY and FYNNEI. V gave up 6 bases and J gave up 6 bases; unmatched junction bases: 6. The CDR3 totals 14 residues. The CDR3 loop reads CASRDGTGSQPQHF. CDR3 in DNA: TGTGCCAGCAGAGACGGGACAGGGTCTCAGCCCCAGCATTTT.

The CDR3 region has the DNA TGTGCCAGCAGCCTACGAACGCCAGGCACGGGGGGCTGGACTGAAGCTTTCTTT. Translated: CASSLRTPGTGGWTEAFF. The genes are TRBV5-4 and TRBJ1-1, with a tentative D call TRBD1 (6 bases). The length of the CDR3 is 18 residues. Trimming shortened V by 4 bases and J by 5 bases, and 27 bases separated the two germline ends. Germline values: CDR1 SGHNT, CDR2 YYREEE (reference sequence).

V gene TRBV6-6 combines with J gene TRBJ2-1; the match to TRBD1 covers 7 bases. The length of the CDR3 is 16 residues. The V and J ends lost 5 bases and 3 bases, in that order; junction bases with no gene match: 10. The germline V gene encodes CDR1 MNHNY and CDR2 SVGAGI (reference sequence). This chain's CDR3 is CASSLRPGQHYNEQFF. The CDR3 nucleotides are TGTGCCAGCAGTCTAAGGCCGGGACAGCACTACAATGAGCAGTTCTTC.

Comment on this clone: This specimen includes other DNA sequences encoding the same CDR3. This rearrangement joins TRBV18 to TRBJ1-1; D gene ambiguous. Germline CDR1 is KGHSH and CDR2 is LQKENI. V was cut by 2 bases and J by 1 base, with 8 bases left in between. CDR3 size: 14 residues. CDR3 sequence (DNA): TGTGCCAGCTCACCAACTAATGGGAACACTGAAGCTTTCTTT. Translated: CASSPTNGNTEAFF.

This chain joins TRBV28 and TRBJ1-2, with 9 bases fitting TRBD1. The CDR3 runs to 15 residues. After removal of 6 bases from V and 2 bases from J, the junction contained 7 bases not matched to a gene. Germline assignment: CDR1 MDHEN and CDR2 SYDVKM. CDR3 DNA: TGTGCCAGCAGACCGACCGGGACAGGGAACTATGGCTACACCTTC. Protein sequence: CASRPTGTGNYGYTF.

The chain recombines TRBV2 with TRBJ2-5; TRBD2 might be the D (5 bases). Between the trimmed V and J ends, which lost 4 bases and 1 base, there was a span of 13 bases. CDR1 and CDR2 (germline): SNHLY, FYNNEI. CDR3 length equals 15 residues. DNA of the CDR3: TGTGCCAGCAGTGTGGTTAGCGTCGGCCAAGAGACCCAGTACTTC. This encodes CASSVVSVGQETQYF.

The V and J genes are TRBV2 and TRBJ1-6, with 7 bases aligning to TRBD1. The CDR3 is 14 residues long. The germline CDR1 and CDR2 sequences are SNHLY and FYNNEI. V lost 7 bases, J lost 4 bases, and 4 bases stayed unmatched. The CDR3 loop reads CASTNRGYNSPLHF. CDR3 nucleotides: TGTGCCAGCACTAACAGGGGTTATAATTCACCCCTCCACTTT.